This T cell receptor beta chain was obtained from a study of OX40 agonist ivuxolimab in advanced cancers. For the study at large: Ivuxolimab, an antibody that agonizes OX40 (CD134), was administered to the patients. Overall study findings and caveats: Relative to CD4+ cells, CD8+ T cells on average had more expanded clones.

The table came from immunoSEQ multiplex PCR; TCRdb's copy has only in-frame clones and leaves some out. Among 45,000 or so clones listed, about 88% were seen once. CDR3 length: 17 residues. Trimming took 5 bases from V and 0 from J, leaving 14 bases between them. Germline assignment: CDR1 LNHDA and CDR2 SQIVND (reference sequence). For this clone: The antigen is undetermined.

Material: CD4+ or CD8+ T cells sorted from blood, obtained in a trial of the OX40 agonist ivuxolimab. This sequence originates from an adult with an advanced solid tumor such as melanoma, head and neck, liver or kidney cancer. V gene TRBV19 combines with J gene TRBJ1-6; maybe TRBD1 (5 bases). The CDR3 DNA reads as TGTGCCAGTAGTGGAGCTCCGGGGGGCTCCTATAATTCACCCCTCCACTTT. Its protein is CASSGAPGGSYNSPLHF.